These 8 T cell receptor beta chains originate from one sample sequenced in a study of T cell changes during pregnancy in multiple sclerosis. This table comes from immunoSEQ multiplex PCR, and its TCRdb copy is limited to in-frame clones, with some not included. The data show about 47,000 clones, 93% seen once. Sequenced here: peripheral blood, sampled in the second trimester of pregnancy. These TCRs come from a female donor with multiple sclerosis, enrolled in a pregnancy study.

V and J are TRBV27 and TRBJ1-2; 8 nucleotides line up with TRBD1. Trimming cost V 5 bases and J 6 bases; bases outside gene matches: 17. The CDR3 totals 17 residues. Germline CDR1 reads MNHEY; CDR2 reads SMNVEV (reference sequence). CDR3 protein: CASSKKTGAGGLHGYTF. The CDR3 DNA reads as TGTGCCAGCAGTAAGAAGACAGGGGCAGGAGGGCTCCATGGCTACACCTTC.

The V call is TRBV18, the J call TRBJ2-1, with TRBD2 matching over 9 bases. V shed 5 bases and J 1 base; nucleotides not matched to a gene: 9. This CDR3 has 17 residues. From germline, CDR1 is KGHSH and CDR2 LQKENI. Written as DNA, the CDR3 is TGTGCCAGCTCAAACACGCTAGCGGGAACGTCCTACAATGAGCAGTTCTTC. It is translated as CASSNTLAGTSYNEQFF.

The count of this clone is one. The chain has TRBV15 and TRBJ1-1; 9 bases align to TRBD1. The J segment lost 4 bases and the V segment lost 1 base, leaving 7 bases of the junction unmatched. This CDR3 comprises 16 residues. Germline-derived CDR1 and CDR2 are LNHNV and YYDKDF (reference sequence). The CDR3 DNA reads TGTGCCACCAGCAGAGTCTCGGGACAGGGCACCACTGAAGCTTTCTTT. Its translation is CATSRVSGQGTTEAFF.

The chain has TRBV2 and TRBJ1-2; the D gene is possibly TRBD1 (5 bases). The V gene lost 6 bases and the J gene lost 4 bases, with 9 bases spanning the gap. There are 12 residues in the CDR3. In germline, CDR1 is SNHLY, CDR2 FYNNEI. DNA of the CDR3: TGTGCCAGCAGAAGGGGAATCTATGGCTACACCTTC. Its protein is CASRRGIYGYTF.

The chain recombines TRBV28 with TRBJ1-1; D is unresolved. Deletions cut 2 bases from V and 0 bases from J, with 4 bases between. The CDR3 is 13 amino acids. Germline V gives CDR1 MDHEN, CDR2 SYDVKM. The CDR3 nucleotides read TGTGCCAGCAGTTTAAGCCTGAACACTGAAGCTTTCTTT. As protein: CASSLSLNTEAFF.

This clone appeared once. The gene calls are TRBV18 and TRBJ1-2, with 7 bases that match TRBD1. Germline V CDR1 and CDR2: KGHSH, LQKENI. This CDR3 contains 15 residues. With V trimmed by 3 bases and J by 2 bases, 6 bases remained unmatched. The CDR3 sequence: CASSPTGTENYGYTF. As DNA, the CDR3 is TGTGCCAGCTCACCCACCGGGACAGAGAACTATGGCTACACCTTC.

The gene calls are TRBV7-9 and TRBJ2-1, with TRBD2 identical over 7 bases. In germline, CDR1 is SEHNR, CDR2 FQNEAQ (reference sequence). CDR3 length: 14 residues. V shed 3 bases and J 6 bases; nucleotides not matched to a gene: 5. The CDR3 loop reads CASSLSGTTNEQFF. The CDR3 bases are TGTGCCAGCAGCTTGAGCGGGACCACCAATGAGCAGTTCTTC.

The genes are TRBV7-3 and TRBJ2-6, with D tentatively TRBD2 (6 bases). The length of the CDR3 is 17 residues. V dropped 5 bases and J dropped 2 bases, with 16 bases sitting between them. Germline V CDR1 and CDR2: SGHTA, FQGTGA. The CDR3 DNA is TGTGCCAGCAGCCCCCAGTCGTGGAGGGCTGGGGCCAACGTCCTGACTTTC. It specifies CASSPQSWRAGANVLTF.